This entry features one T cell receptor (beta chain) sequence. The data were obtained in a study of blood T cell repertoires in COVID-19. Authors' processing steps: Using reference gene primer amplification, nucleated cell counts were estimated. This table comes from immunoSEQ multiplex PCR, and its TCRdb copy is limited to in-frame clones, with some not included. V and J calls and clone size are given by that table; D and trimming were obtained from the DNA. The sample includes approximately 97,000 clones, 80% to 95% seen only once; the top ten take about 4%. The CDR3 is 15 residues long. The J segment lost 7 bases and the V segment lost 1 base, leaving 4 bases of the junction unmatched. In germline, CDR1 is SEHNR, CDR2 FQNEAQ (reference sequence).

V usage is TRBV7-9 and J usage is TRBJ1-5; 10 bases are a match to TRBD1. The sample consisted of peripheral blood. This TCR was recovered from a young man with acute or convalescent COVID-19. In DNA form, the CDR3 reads TGTGCCAGCAGCTTAGAGGGACAGGGGAGGCAGCCCCAGCATTTT. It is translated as CASSLEGQGRQPQHF. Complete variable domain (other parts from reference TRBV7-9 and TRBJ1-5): DTGVSQNPRHKITKRGQNVTFRCDPISEHNRLYWYRQTLGQGPEFLTYFQNEAQLEKSRLLSDRFSAERPKGSFSTLEIQRTEQGDSAMYLCASSLEGQGRQPQHFGDGTRLSIL.